This TCR beta chain was captured by sequencing in a study of control samples from healthy donors and cancer patients. Germline CDR1 SGHRS, CDR2 YFSETQ. With V trimmed by 4 bases and J by 4 bases, 5 bases remained unmatched. This CDR3 is built from 14 residues. Assay used: immunoSEQ multiplex PCR; TCRdb lists only in-frame clones, some missing. This sample yields approximately 170,000 clones, of which 85% to 95% are seen a single time; approximately 1.4% belongs to the top ten. The specimen was blood. This sequence was found in a man aged 25-45 years in good health. This sequence joins TRBV5-1 and TRBJ2-3, with 8 bases identical to TRBD2. In nucleotides, the CDR3 is TGCGCCAGCAGCGTTAGCGGGGTAGCAGATACGCAGTATTTT. Translation: CASSVSGVADTQYF.